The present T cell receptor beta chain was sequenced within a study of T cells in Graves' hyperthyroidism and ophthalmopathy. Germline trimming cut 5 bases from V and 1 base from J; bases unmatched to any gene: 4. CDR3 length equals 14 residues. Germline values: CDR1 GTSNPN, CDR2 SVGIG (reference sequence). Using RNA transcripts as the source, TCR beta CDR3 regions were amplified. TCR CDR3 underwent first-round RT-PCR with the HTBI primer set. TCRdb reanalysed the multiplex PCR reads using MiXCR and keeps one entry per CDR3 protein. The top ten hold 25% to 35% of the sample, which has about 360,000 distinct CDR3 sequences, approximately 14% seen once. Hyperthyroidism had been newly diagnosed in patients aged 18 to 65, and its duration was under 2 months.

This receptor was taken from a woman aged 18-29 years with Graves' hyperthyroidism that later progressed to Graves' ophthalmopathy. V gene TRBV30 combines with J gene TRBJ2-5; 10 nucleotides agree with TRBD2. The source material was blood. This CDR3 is CAWVAGGTQETQYF. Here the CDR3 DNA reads TGTGCCTGGGTAGCGGGAGGTACCCAAGAGACCCAGTACTTC.